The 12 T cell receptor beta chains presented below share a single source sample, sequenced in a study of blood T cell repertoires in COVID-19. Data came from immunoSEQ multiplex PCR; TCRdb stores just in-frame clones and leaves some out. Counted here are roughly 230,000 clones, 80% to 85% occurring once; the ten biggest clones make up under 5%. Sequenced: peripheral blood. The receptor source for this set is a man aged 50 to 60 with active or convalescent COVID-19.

The CDR3: CASSQETSTGGGQPQHF. The DNA of the CDR3 is TGCGCCAGCAGCCAAGAAACATCAACGGGGGGCGGTCAGCCCCAGCATTTT. The chain couples TRBV4-3 to TRBJ1-5; tentatively, D is TRBD1 (6 bases). Per germline, CDR1 LGHNA and CDR2 YSLEER. Trimming pared 0 bases from V and 6 bases from J, leaving 18 bases between. CDR3 length: 17 residues.

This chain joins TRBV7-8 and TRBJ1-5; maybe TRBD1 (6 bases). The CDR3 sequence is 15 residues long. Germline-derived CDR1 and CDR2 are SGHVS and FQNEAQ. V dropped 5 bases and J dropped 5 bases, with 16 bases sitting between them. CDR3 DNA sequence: TGTGCCAGCAGCCAGGGGAGGTTGGTGGATCAGCCCCAGCATTTT. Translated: CASSQGRLVDQPQHF.

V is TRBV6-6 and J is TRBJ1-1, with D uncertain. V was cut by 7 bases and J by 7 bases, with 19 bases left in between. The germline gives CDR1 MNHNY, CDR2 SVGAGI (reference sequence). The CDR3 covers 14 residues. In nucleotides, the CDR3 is TGTGCCAGCACCGACTCTCATGCTAAGATTGAAGCTTTCTTT. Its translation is CASTDSHAKIEAFF.

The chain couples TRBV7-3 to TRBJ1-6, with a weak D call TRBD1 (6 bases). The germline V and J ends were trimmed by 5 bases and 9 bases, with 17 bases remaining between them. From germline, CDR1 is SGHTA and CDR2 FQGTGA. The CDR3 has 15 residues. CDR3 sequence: CASSRDIGEGSPLHF. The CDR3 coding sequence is TGTGCCAGCAGCAGGGACATCGGGGAAGGTTCACCCCTCCACTTT.

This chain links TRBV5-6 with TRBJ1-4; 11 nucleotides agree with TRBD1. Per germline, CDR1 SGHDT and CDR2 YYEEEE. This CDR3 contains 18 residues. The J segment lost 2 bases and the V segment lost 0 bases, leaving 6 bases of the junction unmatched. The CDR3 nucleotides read TGTGCCAGCAGCTTGGCCCGGGACAGGGGGAAGACTAATGAAAAACTGTTTTTT. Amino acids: CASSLARDRGKTNEKLFF.

The CDR3 sequence is CASRLAGASSISTDTQYF. The CDR3 DNA is TGTGCCTCAAGACTAGCGGGGGCCTCAAGTATTAGCACAGATACGCAGTATTTT. V gene TRBV30 combines with J gene TRBJ2-3, with TRBD2 matching over 12 bases. With 7 bases clipped from V and 0 bases from J, the junction kept 14 bases outside the gene matches. There are 18 residues in the CDR3. The germline V gene has CDR1 GTSNPN and CDR2 SVGIG (reference sequence).

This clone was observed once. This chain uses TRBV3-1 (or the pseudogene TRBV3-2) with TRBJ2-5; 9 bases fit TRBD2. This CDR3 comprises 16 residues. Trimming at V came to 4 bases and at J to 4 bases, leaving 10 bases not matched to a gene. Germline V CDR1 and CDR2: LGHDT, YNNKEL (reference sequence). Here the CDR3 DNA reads TGTGCCAGCAGCCGCCGGGCTAGCGGGGCTTCAGAGACCCAGTACTTC. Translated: CASSRRASGASETQYF.

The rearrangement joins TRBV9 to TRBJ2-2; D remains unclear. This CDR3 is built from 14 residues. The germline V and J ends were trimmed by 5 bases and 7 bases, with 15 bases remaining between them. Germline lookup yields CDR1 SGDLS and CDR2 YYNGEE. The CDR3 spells CASSVIEAGGELFF. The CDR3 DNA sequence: TGTGCCAGCAGTGTAATTGAAGCTGGCGGGGAGCTGTTTTTT.

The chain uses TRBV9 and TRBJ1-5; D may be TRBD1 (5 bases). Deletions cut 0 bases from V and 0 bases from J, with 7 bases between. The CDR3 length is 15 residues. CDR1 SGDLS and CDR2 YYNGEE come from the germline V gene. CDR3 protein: CASSVAGDSNQPQHF. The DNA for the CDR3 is TGTGCCAGCAGCGTAGCGGGGGATAGCAATCAGCCCCAGCATTTT.

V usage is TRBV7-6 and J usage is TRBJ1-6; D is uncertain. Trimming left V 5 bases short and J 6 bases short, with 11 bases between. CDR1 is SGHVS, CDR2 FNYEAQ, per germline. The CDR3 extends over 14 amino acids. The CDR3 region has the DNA TGTGCCAGCAGCCCACTGGGAGGTAATTCACCCCTCCACTTT. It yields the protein CASSPLGGNSPLHF.

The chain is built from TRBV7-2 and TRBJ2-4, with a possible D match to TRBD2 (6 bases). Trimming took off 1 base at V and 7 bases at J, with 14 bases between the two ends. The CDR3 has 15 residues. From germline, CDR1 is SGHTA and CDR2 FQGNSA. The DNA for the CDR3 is TGTGCCAGCAGCTTAGAAGGTGGACGGGGGAACATTCAGTACTTC. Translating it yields CASSLEGGRGNIQYF.

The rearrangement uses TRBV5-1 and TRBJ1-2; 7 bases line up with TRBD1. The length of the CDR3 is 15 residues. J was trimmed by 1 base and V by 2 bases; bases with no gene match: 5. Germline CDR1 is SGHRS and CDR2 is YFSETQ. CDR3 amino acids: CASSFSTGSNYGYTF. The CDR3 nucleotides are TGCGCCAGCAGCTTCTCGACAGGGAGTAACTATGGCTACACCTTC.